The 23 T cell receptor beta chains below were found in one sample sequenced in a study of cytomegalovirus exposure and HLA in healthy donors. Vbeta (60) and Jbeta (13) primers were used in the PCR. Sequenced by immunoSEQ multiplex PCR; TCRdb stores in-frame clones only, minus some. This sample contains some 200,000 clones. The source material was PBMCs. These receptors came from a boy younger than 18 in good health and CMV-seronegative.

This chain links TRBV14 with TRBJ2-7; 9 bases line up with TRBD2. Germline CDR1 SGHDN, CDR2 FVKESK. Trimming at V came to 4 bases and at J to 7 bases, leaving 14 bases not matched to a gene. CDR3 length: 16 residues. CDR3 sequence: CASSPPRAGGPREQYF. The DNA of the CDR3 is TGTGCCAGCAGCCCCCCCAGAGCGGGGGGACCACGTGAGCAGTACTTC.

J is TRBJ2-7 and V is TRBV6-5, with a possible D match to TRBD2 (6 bases). This CDR3 contains 13 residues. The germline CDR1 and CDR2 sequences are MNHEY and SVGAGI. The V end was cut by 1 base, the J end by 6 bases, with 10 bases between. CDR3 sequence (DNA): TGTGCCAGCAGTTACTTTGAGGGAGGCGAGCAGTACTTC. Encoded protein: CASSYFEGGEQYF.

CDR3 DNA sequence: TGTGCCAGCAGCCTCAGGGGCGGATACGAGCAGTACTTC. It translates to CASSLRGGYEQYF. V and J are TRBV7-9 and TRBJ2-5, with D possibly being TRBD1 (6 bases). The J call may be mistaken, given a closer DNA end match to TRBJ2-7. Looked up from germline, CDR1 is SEHNR and CDR2 is FQNEAQ (reference sequence). CDR3 length: 13 residues.

The chain carries TRBV10-2 and TRBJ1-6; D possibly corresponds to TRBD1 (6 bases). V shed 5 bases and J shed 2 bases, with 16 bases lying between them. This CDR3 region has 17 residues. Looked up from germline, CDR1 is WSHSY and CDR2 is SAAADI. The CDR3 reads CASSRLQGGPYNSPLHF. The CDR3, as DNA: TGCGCCAGCAGTAGACTACAGGGAGGGCCCTATAATTCACCCCTCCACTTT.

This chain connects TRBV19 to TRBJ1-1, with unresolved D. Deletions cut 3 bases from V and 1 base from J, with 12 bases between. Germline loops: CDR1 LNHDA, CDR2 SQIVND (reference sequence). The CDR3 runs 15 residues. The DNA of the CDR3 is TGTGCCAGTAGTATCGTCGGGGAGGGGAACACTGAAGCTTTCTTT. It is translated as CASSIVGEGNTEAFF.

The V gene is TRBV11-2, the J gene TRBJ2-2, with a possible D match to TRBD1 (6 bases). The germline CDR1 and CDR2 sequences are SGHAT and FQNNGV. The CDR3 is 15 residues long. The V end was cut by 2 bases, the J end by 3 bases, with 10 bases between. CDR3 coding DNA: TGTGCCAGCAGCTTACTTTCAGGGGACACCGGGGAGCTGTTTTTT. This gives the protein CASSLLSGDTGELFF.

The chain is built from TRBV6-5 and TRBJ1-5; D is possibly TRBD1 (6 bases). CDR1 is MNHEY, CDR2 SVGAGI, per germline. Trimming pared 0 bases from V and 3 bases from J, leaving 9 bases between. The CDR3 totals 15 residues. Here the CDR3 reads CASSYSGQLNQPQHF. The DNA of the CDR3 is TGTGCCAGCAGTTACTCTGGACAGCTCAATCAGCCCCAGCATTTT.

This chain links TRBV4-1 with TRBJ1-3, with a weak D call TRBD1 (6 bases). Looked up from germline, CDR1 is MGHRA and CDR2 is YSYEKL. Trimming cost V 0 bases and J 0 bases, with 9 bases left between them. The CDR3 is 16 residues long. CDR3 sequence reads: CASSQDQGTSGNTIYF. The CDR3 nucleotides read TGCGCCAGCAGCCAAGATCAGGGGACCTCTGGAAACACCATATATTTT.

The chain uses TRBV7-2 and TRBJ1-1; TRBD1 is a possible D gene (5 bases). V lost 5 bases and J lost 2, with 15 bases in between. The CDR3 runs 15 residues. Germline V gene sequence: CDR1 SGHTA, CDR2 FQGNSA. This chain's CDR3 is CASSAQGYSNTEAFF. In DNA form, the CDR3 reads TGTGCCAGCAGCGCTCAGGGTTACTCTAACACTGAAGCTTTCTTT.

The V call is TRBV9, the J call TRBJ2-3; 9 nucleotides agree with TRBD2. The V gene's germline CDR1 is SGDLS and CDR2 YYNGEE. With V trimmed by 3 bases and J by 4 bases, 9 bases remained unmatched. The CDR3 length is 16 residues. Here the CDR3 reads CASSDRGGGAADTQYF. CDR3 coding DNA: TGTGCCAGCAGCGACCGTGGCGGGGGGGCAGCAGATACGCAGTATTTT. Based on the CDR3 plus reference TRBV9 and TRBJ2-3, the full variable domain is DSGVTQTPKHLITATGQRVTLRCSPRSGDLSVYWYQQSLDQGLQFLIQYYNGEERAKGNILERFSAQQFPDLHSELNLSSLELGDSALYFCASSDRGGGAADTQYFGPGTRLTVL.

This sequence joins TRBV6-1 and TRBJ2-3; possibly TRBD1 for D (6 bases). CDR3 length equals 16 residues. Trimming removed 1 base at V and 0 bases at J, with 11 bases between. The germline V gene has CDR1 MNHNS and CDR2 SASEGT. The CDR3 nucleotides read TGTGCCAGCAGTGAAGGCCGACAGGAAAGCACAGATACGCAGTATTTT. Translated, it gives CASSEGRQESTDTQYF.

V is TRBV10-3 and J is TRBJ2-7; possible D gene TRBD1, 6 bases. Trimming pared 4 bases from V and 3 bases from J, leaving 19 bases between. This CDR3 has 16 amino acids. Looked up from germline, CDR1 is ENHRY and CDR2 is SYGVKD. The CDR3 DNA reads TGTGCCATCAGTGTGAATCCCGGACAGAAGCTCTACGAGCAGTACTTC. It is translated as CAISVNPGQKLYEQYF.

The J gene is TRBJ2-7, the V gene TRBV4-1, with 12 positions matching TRBD2. The V segment lost 1 base and the J segment 5 bases; nucleotides outside the gene matches: 6. CDR3 length equals 16 residues. The V gene's germline CDR1 is MGHRA and CDR2 YSYEKL. This CDR3 is CASSQASSGGANEQYF. CDR3 nucleotide sequence: TGCGCCAGCAGCCAAGCGTCTAGCGGGGGGGCTAACGAGCAGTACTTC.

The rearrangement links TRBV29-1 to TRBJ2-2; maybe TRBD1 (6 bases). Trimming left V 3 bases short and J 6 bases short, with 11 bases between. The germline V gene has CDR1 SQVTM and CDR2 ANQGSEA. The CDR3 sequence is 13 residues long. CDR3 DNA: TGCAGCGTTGATGGGGGCAGGGCCGGGGAGCTGTTTTTT. Translation gives CSVDGGRAGELFF.

J is TRBJ1-2 and V is TRBV15, with no clear D. Trimming cost V 3 bases and J 2 bases, with 19 bases left between them. The V gene's germline CDR1 is LNHNV and CDR2 YYDKDF (reference sequence). The CDR3 sequence is 17 residues long. The CDR3 protein is CATSSDLELAQNYGYTF. DNA of the CDR3: TGTGCCACCAGCAGCGACTTAGAACTGGCTCAGAACTATGGCTACACCTTC.

V gene TRBV5-4 combines with J gene TRBJ1-1; D unclear. Looked up from germline, CDR1 is SGHNT and CDR2 is YYREEE (reference sequence). CDR3 length: 13 amino acids. V shed 1 base and J shed 5 bases, with 9 bases lying between them. This CDR3 reads CASSLYEGTEAFF. Written as DNA, the CDR3 is TGTGCCAGCAGCTTGTATGAGGGTACTGAAGCTTTCTTT.

This rearrangement joins TRBV13 to TRBJ2-7, with 11 bases that match TRBD2. This CDR3 has 17 residues. The germline gives CDR1 PRHDT, CDR2 FYEKMQ (reference sequence). V shed 5 bases and J 9 bases; nucleotides not matched to a gene: 18. This CDR3 is CASSPTKLAGASAGQYF. In DNA form, the CDR3 reads TGTGCCAGCAGCCCTACCAAACTAGCGGGGGCTAGTGCAGGGCAGTACTTC. The complete variable domain, with remaining parts taken from reference TRBV13 and TRBJ2-7, reads AAGVIQSPRHLIKEKRETATLKCYPIPRHDTVYWYQQGPGQDPQFLISFYEKMQSDKGSIPDRFSAQQFSDYHSELNMSSLELGDSALYFCASSPTKLAGASAGQYFGPGTRLTVT.

V is TRBV6-1 and J is TRBJ1-2; tentative D call: TRBD1 (5 bases). Germline CDR1 MNHNS, CDR2 SASEGT. V was trimmed by 7 bases and J by 7 bases, leaving 16 bases between them. CDR3 length: 13 residues. CDR3 sequence: CASTQAGRGGYTF. For the CDR3, the DNA is TGTGCCAGCACCCAGGCGGGGAGGGGTGGCTACACCTTC.

CDR3 loop: CASSPLRTRGDTQYF. DNA for the CDR3: TGTGCCAGCAGCCCCCTCAGGACTAGGGGGGATACGCAGTATTTT. The chain has TRBV27 and TRBJ2-3; weak D call: TRBD2 (7 bases). From germline, CDR1 is MNHEY and CDR2 SMNVEV (reference sequence). The CDR3 loop spans 15 amino acids. V was cut by 6 bases and J by 6 bases, with 19 bases left in between.

The rearrangement links TRBV5-1 to TRBJ2-7; TRBD1 agrees at 12 bases. CDR3 size: 16 residues. V lost 4 bases, J lost 5 bases, and 10 bases stayed unmatched. Germline assignment: CDR1 SGHRS and CDR2 YFSETQ. CDR3 loop: CASSPGPGQGAHEQYF. Here the CDR3 DNA reads TGCGCCAGCAGCCCTGGACCGGGACAGGGGGCCCACGAGCAGTACTTC.

The rearrangement uses TRBV10-2 and TRBJ2-1, with TRBD2 identical over 11 bases. CDR3 length: 17 amino acids. With V trimmed by 7 bases and J by 1 base, 9 bases remained unmatched. CDR1 is WSHSY and CDR2 is SAAADI in the germline V gene. This chain's CDR3 is CASTVGSGGASYNEQFF. The DNA of the CDR3 is TGCGCCAGCACCGTAGGTAGCGGGGGGGCATCCTACAATGAGCAGTTCTTC.

The gene calls are TRBV6-1 and TRBJ2-7; D is perhaps TRBD2 (6 bases). Deletions cut 6 bases from V and 2 bases from J, with 11 bases between. CDR3 length: 13 amino acids. Looked up from germline, CDR1 is MNHNS and CDR2 is SASEGT. CDR3 region: CASREGLTYEQYF. The CDR3 DNA follows: TGTGCCAGCAGGGAGGGACTTACCTACGAGCAGTACTTC.

This chain joins TRBV5-6 and TRBJ1-2; D call uncertain. CDR1 is SGHDT, CDR2 YYEEEE, per germline. The germline V and J ends were trimmed by 2 bases and 3 bases, with 17 bases remaining between them. The CDR3 is made up of 16 amino acids. The CDR3 here is CASSLYRTVGDYGYTF. The DNA for the CDR3 is TGTGCCAGCAGCTTATACCGTACGGTGGGAGACTATGGCTACACCTTC.